The present TCR beta chain was sequenced within a study of blood T cell repertoires in COVID-19. Overall study: Sources were T cells, B-cell-depleted T cells, or PBMCs; the material itself was cDNA or gDNA.

Per the original methods: The authors estimated nucleated cell counts from reference gene primer amplification. Repertoires were generated with immunoSEQ multiplex PCR, while TCRdb's copy carries only in-frame clones and drops some. V and J calls and clone size are copied from that table; D and trimming were computed from the DNA. This sample has about 170,000 clones, with more than 65% found just once. V dropped 5 bases and J dropped 7; count of bases not matched to a gene: 4. This CDR3 has 15 amino acids. In germline, CDR1 is MNHNY, CDR2 SVGAGI (reference sequence). This clone was counted at least ten times. In Cohort 3, a recovered donor had either two negative PCRs, clearance, or symptom resolution.

Material: PBMCs or T cells enriched from blood (not recorded which). The genes are TRBV6-6 and TRBJ2-2; 13 bases match TRBD2. This sequence was found in a man aged 50 or older who had recovered from COVID-19. The CDR3 region is CASSPGLAGLGELFF. The CDR3 region has the DNA TGTGCCAGCAGTCCGGGACTAGCGGGGCTCGGGGAGCTGTTTTTT.